The source of this TCR beta chain is a study of T cell responses to AZD1222 COVID-19 vaccine. As concerns this clone: Its antigen is as yet unknown.

This CDR3 is 16 amino acids long. V shed 4 bases, J shed 7 bases, and the junction held 10 bases outside the gene matches. Germline V CDR1 and CDR2: LGHNA, YSLEER. Study-wide points: Scientists sampled the repertoires only once the peak T cell response had passed. Spike-wide vaccine-associated CD4 TCRs dominated at 160-218 and 743-854. Baseline antibody screening turned up just a handful of seropositive AZD1222 recipients.

Clones were sequenced by immunoSEQ multiplex PCR, and TCRdb holds only the in-frame ones, with some missing. The data show some 96,000 clones, with about nine tenths seen just once and 2% to 3% held by the top ten. This receptor was taken from an adult in good health. The sample was peripheral blood, taken on day 0 of AZD1222 vaccination. The V and J genes are TRBV4-3 and TRBJ1-2; 12 bases are shared with TRBD1. CDR3 amino acids: CASSPNLGQGAGGYTF. In DNA, the CDR3 is TGCGCCAGCAGCCCAAACCTGGGACAGGGGGCCGGTGGCTACACCTTC.